This is a list of T cell receptor beta chains from one sample in a study of cytomegalovirus exposure and HLA in healthy donors. TCRdb's table, derived via immunoSEQ multiplex PCR, lists solely in-frame clones and lacks some. The sample lists fewer than 90,000 clones, nearly 95% occurring once. The sequencing input was PBMCs. The receptors shown here come from a woman between 18 and 29 years old in good health and CMV-seronegative. Both conserved end residues are part of each CDR3. The D gene is left open where the match is weak. Clone size appears in some rows only: once, few, many, or a class for an expanded clone.

clone_size d_call j_call v_call cdr3_nt cdr3_aa
NA TRBD1 TRBJ2-5 TRBV29-1 TGCTCGACGGGACAGGGGAAAGAGACCCAGTACTTC CSTGQGKETQYF
NA NA TRBJ2-1 TRBV30 TGTGCCTGGAGTGTATCCCCCGAGGTCGATCTACAGTTCTTC CAWSVSPEVDLQFF
NA TRBD2 TRBJ2-1 TRBV9 TGTGCCAGCAGCGTAGTCGGGGGGGTCCACAATGAGCAGTTCTTC CASSVVGGVHNEQFF
NA NA TRBJ1-2 TRBV2 TGTGCCAGCAGAAAGGAGAATAACTATGGCTACACCTTC CASRKENNYGYTF
NA TRBD1 TRBJ2-3 TRBV5-8 TGTGCCAGCAGCCTTCGACCGACAGGGTTCACAGATACGCAGTATTTT CASSLRPTGFTDTQYF
once NA TRBJ2-1 TRBV7-9 TGTGCCAGCAGCTTAGTGAGCAATGAGCAGTTCTTC CASSLVSNEQFF
NA NA TRBJ1-2 TRBV10-3 TGTGCCATCAGTGATAAGGGGATAATCTTTCCTACTAACTATGGCTACACCTTC CAISDKGIIFPTNYGYTF
NA NA TRBJ2-1 TRBV13 TGTGCCAGCAGCTTAGTTGGTCTAGCTCGCAATGAGCAGTTCTTC CASSLVGLARNEQFF
few NA TRBJ1-2 TRBV13 TGTGCCAGCAGCTTAATGGGGGGAAACTATGGCTACACCTTC CASSLMGGNYGYTF
NA NA TRBJ1-1 TRBV7-9 TGTGCCAGCAGCTTCCGGGCAGGGTCGAACACTGAAGCTTTCTTT CASSFRAGSNTEAFF
NA NA TRBJ1-1 TRBV28 TGTGCCAGCAGTTTCCCAACCCCACGGTTTATGAACACTGAAGCTTTCTTT CASSFPTPRFMNTEAFF
NA TRBD1 TRBJ2-7 TRBV18 TGTGCCAGCTCACCACCCAGGACAGGGCACTACGAGCAGTACTTC CASSPPRTGHYEQYF
NA TRBD2 TRBJ2-5 TRBV11-2 TGTGCCAGCAGCTTACTAGCGGGAGGTTGGGAGACCCAGTACTTC CASSLLAGGWETQYF
NA NA TRBJ1-1 TRBV7-2 TGTGCCAGCAGCTTAGGGACACAGAACACTGAAGCTTTCTTT CASSLGTQNTEAFF
NA NA TRBJ1-2 TRBV5-1 TGCGCCAGCAGCTTGGACAATCGGCGGGGCTACACCTTC CASSLDNRRGYTF
NA TRBD1 TRBJ2-7 TRBV5-1 TGCGCCAGCAGCTCGGATCTCGGACAGGGCGATTACGAGCAGTACTTC CASSSDLGQGDYEQYF
NA TRBD1 TRBJ2-7 TRBV4-1 TGCGCCAGCAGCCAGAACATAATGACAGGGGATTCCTACGAGCAGTACTTC CASSQNIMTGDSYEQYF
NA NA TRBJ1-2 TRBV7-2 TGTGCCAGCAGCTTAGTGGGTTTGGGGGCTGGTGGCTACACCTTC CASSLVGLGAGGYTF
once TRBD2 TRBJ2-5 TRBV7-7 TGTGCTAACCCACCCCCGGGACTAGCGGGGGGGCCGGTGGAGACCCAGTACTTC CANPPPGLAGGPVETQYF
NA NA TRBJ1-2 TRBV5-5 TGTGCCAGCAGCCTTGTGGTAACAGGGCTCAACTATGGCTACACCTTC CASSLVVTGLNYGYTF
NA TRBD1 TRBJ1-4 TRBV7-8 TGTGCCAGCAGACCCGGACAGGGAGGAGGGCGGAATGAAAAACTGTTTTTT CASRPGQGGGRNEKLFF
NA TRBD1 TRBJ2-1 TRBV19 TGTGCCAGTAGTATAGGGGACAGAACGTACAATGAGCAGTTCTTC CASSIGDRTYNEQFF
NA TRBD1 TRBJ2-7 TRBV6-1 TGTGCCAGCAGTGAACTACAGGGGGGTTCCTACGAGCAGTACTTC CASSELQGGSYEQYF
NA NA TRBJ2-1 TRBV5-1 TGCGCCAGCAGCACACACACAAATGAGCAGTTCTTC CASSTHTNEQFF
NA NA TRBJ2-5 TRBV2 TGTGCCAGCGGAGAGGCTCTCACGACGGAGACCCAGTACTTC CASGEALTTETQYF
NA NA TRBJ2-3 TRBV5-4 TGTGCCAGCAGCGACTTAGGGCGGGGGCCCACAGATACGCAGTATTTT CASSDLGRGPTDTQYF
NA TRBD2 TRBJ2-1 TRBV6-4 TGTGCCAGCAGTGCTGGCGGGGGGCAGGATGAGCAGTTCTTC CASSAGGGQDEQFF
NA TRBD2 TRBJ2-2 TRBV2 TGTGCCAGCAGTAACTCCCTCCAGCGGGGGGGGGTAGGGGAGCTGTTTTTT CASSNSLQRGGVGELFF
NA TRBD1 TRBJ2-2 TRBV7-9 TGTGCCAGCAGCTCCCCCGGACAGGGGTACACCGGGGAGCTGTTTTTT CASSSPGQGYTGELFF
NA NA TRBJ1-1 TRBV4-2 TGTGCCAGCAGCCAAGAACCAGGGCAGGGGAACACTGAAGCTTTCTTT CASSQEPGQGNTEAFF
once NA TRBJ1-1 TRBV11-3 TGTGCCAGCAGCTCGACAGTTAAGGGCACTGAAGCTTTCTTT CASSSTVKGTEAFF
NA TRBD1 TRBJ1-6 TRBV30 TGTGCCTGGAGTATGAGCAGGGGGCTTTCACCCCTCCACTTT CAWSMSRGLSPLHF
NA TRBD1 TRBJ2-7 TRBV5-1 TGCGCCAGCAGCCCGACAGGGGACCCTACACCCTACGAGCAGTACTTC CASSPTGDPTPYEQYF
NA TRBD2 TRBJ2-3 TRBV27 TGTGCCAGCAGTTTATCGGTGGGTCTAGCGGGAGGTCGAGATACGCAGTATTTT CASSLSVGLAGGRDTQYF
NA NA TRBJ1-2 TRBV6-5 TGTGCCAGCAGTTACTCACGGGGGCCGGGGGGGGGCTACACCTTC CASSYSRGPGGGYTF
NA TRBD2 TRBJ2-7 TRBV25-1 TGTGCCAGCAGCGGAGGGGGATTTAGCGGGGGGAGCTCCTACGAGCAGTACTTC CASSGGGFSGGSSYEQYF
NA NA TRBJ2-1 TRBV9 TGTGCCAGCAGCGTAGGGGCGGGGCAGTTCTACAATGAGCAGTTCTTC CASSVGAGQFYNEQFF
NA NA TRBJ1-4 TRBV5-5 TGTGCCAGCAGCTTGGCTACGGGGGAAAAACTGTTTTTT CASSLATGEKLFF
once NA TRBJ2-1 TRBV10-2 TGCGCCAGCAGGGACAGCGGGAAGTACTACAATGAGCAGTTCTTC CASRDSGKYYNEQFF
NA TRBD2 TRBJ2-5 TRBV5-4 TGTGCCAGCAGCTCAGAAACCGGGACTAGCGAGGAGACCCAGTACTTC CASSSETGTSEETQYF
NA TRBD1 TRBJ2-1 TRBV29-1 TGCAGCGTTACGGGACAGTTCAACTACAATGAGCAGTTCTTC CSVTGQFNYNEQFF
NA TRBD1 TRBJ1-1 TRBV5-4 TGTGCCAGCAGCTTGTTTCAGGGGGCCTTTACTGAAGCTTTCTTT CASSLFQGAFTEAFF
NA NA TRBJ1-2 TRBV30 TGTGCCTGGATACTATTGGACATTCCTAACTATGGCTACACCTTC CAWILLDIPNYGYTF
NA TRBD1 TRBJ2-7 TRBV4-2 TGTGCCAGCAGCCAACGGGCAGGGGGCTCCTACGAGCAGTACTTC CASSQRAGGSYEQYF
NA TRBD2 TRBJ2-3 TRBV2 TGTGCCAGCAACCGACTAGCGGGAGCTACAGATACGCAGTATTTT CASNRLAGATDTQYF
NA TRBD2 TRBJ2-5 TRBV2 TGTGCCAGCAGTGGGACTAGCGGGTTCCAAGAGACCCAGTACTTC CASSGTSGFQETQYF
NA TRBD1 TRBJ1-2 TRBV29-1 TGCAGCGTTGTGTGGACAGGGAACTATGGCTACACCTTC CSVVWTGNYGYTF
NA NA TRBJ1-2 TRBV5-1 TGCGCCAGCAGCTTGTCAGGGTATGGCTACACCTTC CASSLSGYGYTF
NA NA TRBJ1-2 TRBV30 TGTGCCTGGAGTTACAGGGATTACTATGGCTACACCTTC CAWSYRDYYGYTF
NA NA TRBJ2-1 TRBV7-3 TGTGCCAGCAGCTTAGGGTCAGGGCTCCTCAATGAGCAGTTCTTC CASSLGSGLLNEQFF
NA NA TRBJ2-1 TRBV18 TGTGCCAGCTCACCAGGGCAAGAGCAGTTCTTC CASSPGQEQFF
NA NA TRBJ1-4 TRBV27 TGTGCCAGCAGTCCCGTGGGTAGCTATAATGAAAAACTGTTTTTT CASSPVGSYNEKLFF
NA TRBD1 TRBJ1-2 TRBV2 TGTGCCAGCATGGGAAGGACAGGGGCAATCGACTATGGCTACACCTTC CASMGRTGAIDYGYTF
NA NA TRBJ2-5 TRBV7-3 TGTGCCAGCAGCTTAGGTAGTGCGGGGACAGAGACCCAGTACTTC CASSLGSAGTETQYF
NA TRBD1 TRBJ2-7 TRBV2 TGTGCCAGCGAACCGGGACAGGGAGGCTACGAGCAGTACTTC CASEPGQGGYEQYF
NA TRBD1 TRBJ2-5 TRBV5-6 TGTGCCAGCAGCTTGAGGTGGGGACAGCAAGAGACCCAGTACTTC CASSLRWGQQETQYF
NA TRBD1 TRBJ1-2 TRBV4-2 TGTGCCAGCAGCCAAGTGGAGGGACAGGGGGGAAATGGCTACACCTTC CASSQVEGQGGNGYTF
once NA TRBJ2-4 TRBV11-2 TGTGCCAGCAGCTTAGAGGTTCAGGGGACCAAAAACATTCAGTACTTC CASSLEVQGTKNIQYF
NA TRBD1 TRBJ1-1 TRBV7-9 TGTGCCAGCAGCTTGGACAGGGACACTGAAGCTTTCTTT CASSLDRDTEAFF